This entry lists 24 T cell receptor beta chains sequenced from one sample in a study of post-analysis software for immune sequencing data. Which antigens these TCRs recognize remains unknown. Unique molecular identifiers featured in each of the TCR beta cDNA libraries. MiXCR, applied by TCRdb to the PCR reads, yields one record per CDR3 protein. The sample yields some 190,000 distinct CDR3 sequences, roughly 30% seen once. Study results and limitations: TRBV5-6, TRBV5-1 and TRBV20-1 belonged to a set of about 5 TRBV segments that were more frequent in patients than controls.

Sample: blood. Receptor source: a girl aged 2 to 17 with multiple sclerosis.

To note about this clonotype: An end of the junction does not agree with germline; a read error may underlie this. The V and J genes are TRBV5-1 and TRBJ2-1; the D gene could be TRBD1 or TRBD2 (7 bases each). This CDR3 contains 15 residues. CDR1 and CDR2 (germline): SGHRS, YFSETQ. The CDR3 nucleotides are TGCGCCGGCAGCAGGGGGGGGAGCTCCTACAATGAGCAGTTCTTC. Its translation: CAGSRGGSSYNEQFF.

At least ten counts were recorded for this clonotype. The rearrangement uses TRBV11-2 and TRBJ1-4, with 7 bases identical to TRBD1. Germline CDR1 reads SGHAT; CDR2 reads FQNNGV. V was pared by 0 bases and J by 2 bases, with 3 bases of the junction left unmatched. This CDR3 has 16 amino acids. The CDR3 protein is CASSLERGPTNEKLFF. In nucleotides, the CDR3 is TGTGCCAGCAGCTTAGAGAGGGGGCCGACTAATGAAAAACTGTTTTTT.

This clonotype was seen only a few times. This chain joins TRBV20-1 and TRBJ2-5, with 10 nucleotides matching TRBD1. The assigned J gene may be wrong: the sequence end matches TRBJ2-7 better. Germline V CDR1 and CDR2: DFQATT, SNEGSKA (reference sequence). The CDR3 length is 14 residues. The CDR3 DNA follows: TGCAGTGCTAGGTCCGGGACAGGGGTGGGCGAGCAGTACTTC. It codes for CSARSGTGVGEQYF.

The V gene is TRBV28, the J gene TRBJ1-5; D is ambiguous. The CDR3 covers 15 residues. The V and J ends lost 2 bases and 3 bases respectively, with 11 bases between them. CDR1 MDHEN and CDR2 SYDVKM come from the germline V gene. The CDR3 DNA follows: TGTGCCAGCAGTTTAGGAGGACCTGCCAATCAGCCCCAGCATTTT. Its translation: CASSLGGPANQPQHF.

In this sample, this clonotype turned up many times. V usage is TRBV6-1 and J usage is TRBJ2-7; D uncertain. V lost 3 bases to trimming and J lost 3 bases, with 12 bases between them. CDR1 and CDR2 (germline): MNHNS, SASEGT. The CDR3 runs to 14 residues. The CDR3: CASSDQRHRYEQYF. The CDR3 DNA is TGTGCCAGCAGTGATCAAAGACACCGCTACGAGCAGTACTTC.

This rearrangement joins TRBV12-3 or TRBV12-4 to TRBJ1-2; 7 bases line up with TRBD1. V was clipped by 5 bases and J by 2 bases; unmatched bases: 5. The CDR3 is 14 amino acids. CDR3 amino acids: CASSPSGQNYGYTF. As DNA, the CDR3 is TGTGCCAGCAGTCCCTCGGGACAGAACTATGGCTACACCTTC.

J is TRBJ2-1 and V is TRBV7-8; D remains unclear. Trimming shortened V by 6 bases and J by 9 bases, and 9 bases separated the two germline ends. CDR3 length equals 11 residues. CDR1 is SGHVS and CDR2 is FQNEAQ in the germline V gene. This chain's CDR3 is CASRDRREQFF. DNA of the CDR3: TGTGCCAGCAGAGACCGGCGTGAGCAGTTCTTC.

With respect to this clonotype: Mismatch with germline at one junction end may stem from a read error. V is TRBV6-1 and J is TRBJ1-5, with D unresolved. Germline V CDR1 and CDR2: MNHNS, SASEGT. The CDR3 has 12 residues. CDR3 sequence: CANSESGQPQHF. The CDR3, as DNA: TGTGCCAACAGTGAATCTGGTCAGCCCCAGCATTTT.

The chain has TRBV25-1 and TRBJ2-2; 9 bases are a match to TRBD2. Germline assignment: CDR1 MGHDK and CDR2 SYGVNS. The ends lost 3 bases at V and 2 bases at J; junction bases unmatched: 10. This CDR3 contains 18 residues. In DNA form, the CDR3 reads TGTGCCAGCAGTGATAGAGCGGGGGGATCAACAAACACCGGGGAGCTGTTTTTT. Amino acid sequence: CASSDRAGGSTNTGELFF. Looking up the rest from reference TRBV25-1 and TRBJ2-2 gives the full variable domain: EADIYQTPRYLVIGTGKKITLECSQTMGHDKMYWYQQDPGMELHLIHYSYGVNSTEKGDLSSESTVSRIRTEHFPLTLESARPSHTSQYLCASSDRAGGSTNTGELFFGEGSRLTVL.

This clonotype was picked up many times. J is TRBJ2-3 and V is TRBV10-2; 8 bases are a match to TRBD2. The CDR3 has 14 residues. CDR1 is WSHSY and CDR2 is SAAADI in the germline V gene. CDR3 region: CGTGASGRADTQYF. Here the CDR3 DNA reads TGCGGAACGGGGGCTAGCGGGCGGGCAGATACGCAGTATTTT.

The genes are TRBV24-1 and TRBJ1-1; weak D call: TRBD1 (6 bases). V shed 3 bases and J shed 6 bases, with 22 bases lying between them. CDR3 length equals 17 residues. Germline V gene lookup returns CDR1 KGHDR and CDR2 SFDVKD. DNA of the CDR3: TGTGCCACCAGTGATCCGACTCAAGGAACAGGGTTCTCTGAAGCTTTCTTT. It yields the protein CATSDPTQGTGFSEAFF.

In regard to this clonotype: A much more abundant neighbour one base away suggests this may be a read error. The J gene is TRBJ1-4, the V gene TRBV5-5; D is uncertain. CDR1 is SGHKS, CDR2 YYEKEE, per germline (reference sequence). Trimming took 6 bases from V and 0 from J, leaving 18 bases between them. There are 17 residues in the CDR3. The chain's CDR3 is CASNRISGIATNEKLFF. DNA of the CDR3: TGTGCCAGCAACCGTATTTCGGGCATTGCAACTAATGAAAAACTGTTTTTT.

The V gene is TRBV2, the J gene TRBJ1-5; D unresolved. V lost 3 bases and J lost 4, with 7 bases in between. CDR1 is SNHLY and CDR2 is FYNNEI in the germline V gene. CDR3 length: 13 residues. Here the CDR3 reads CASSEFLNQPQHF. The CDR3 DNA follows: TGTGCCAGCAGTGAGTTTCTTAATCAGCCCCAGCATTTT.

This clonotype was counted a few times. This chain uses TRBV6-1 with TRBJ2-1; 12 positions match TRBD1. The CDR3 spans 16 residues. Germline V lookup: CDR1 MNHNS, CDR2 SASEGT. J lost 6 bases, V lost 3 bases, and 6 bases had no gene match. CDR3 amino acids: CASSETGTGGGNEQFF. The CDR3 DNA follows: TGTGCCAGCAGTGAGACCGGGACAGGGGGCGGCAATGAGCAGTTCTTC.

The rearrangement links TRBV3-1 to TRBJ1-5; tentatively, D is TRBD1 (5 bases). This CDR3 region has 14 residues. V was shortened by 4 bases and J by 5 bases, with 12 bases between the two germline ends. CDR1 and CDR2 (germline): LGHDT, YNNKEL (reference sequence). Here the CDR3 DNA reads TGTGCCAGCAGCCTGGGGACCGGCGATCAGCCCCAGCATTTT. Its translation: CASSLGTGDQPQHF.

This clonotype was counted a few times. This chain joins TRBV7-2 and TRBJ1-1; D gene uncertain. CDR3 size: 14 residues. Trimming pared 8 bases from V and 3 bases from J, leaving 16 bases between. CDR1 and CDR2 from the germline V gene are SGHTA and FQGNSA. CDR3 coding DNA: TGTGCCAGCGGACGGAGGGCGGCCTACACTGAAGCTTTCTTT. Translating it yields CASGRRAAYTEAFF.

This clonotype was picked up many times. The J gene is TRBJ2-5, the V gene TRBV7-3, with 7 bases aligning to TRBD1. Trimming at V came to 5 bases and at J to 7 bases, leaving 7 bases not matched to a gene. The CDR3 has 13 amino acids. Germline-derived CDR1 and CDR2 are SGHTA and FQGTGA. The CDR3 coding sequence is TGTGCCAGCAGCGGGGACAGTGGGCGGACCCAGTACTTC. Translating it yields CASSGDSGRTQYF.

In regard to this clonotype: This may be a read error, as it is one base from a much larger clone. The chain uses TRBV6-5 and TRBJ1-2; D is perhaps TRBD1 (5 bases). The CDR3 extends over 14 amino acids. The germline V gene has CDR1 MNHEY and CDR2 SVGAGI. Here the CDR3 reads CAGSAFSGGYGYTF. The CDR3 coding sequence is TGTGCCGGCAGTGCCTTCTCCGGGGGCTATGGCTACACCTTC.

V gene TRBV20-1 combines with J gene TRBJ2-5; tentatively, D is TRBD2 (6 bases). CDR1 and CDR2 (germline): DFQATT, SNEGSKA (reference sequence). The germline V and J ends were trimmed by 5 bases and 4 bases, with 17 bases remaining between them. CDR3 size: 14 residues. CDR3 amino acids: CSAAPRRVRETQYF. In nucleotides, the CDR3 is TGCAGTGCTGCCCCAAGGAGGGTTAGAGAGACCCAGTACTTC.

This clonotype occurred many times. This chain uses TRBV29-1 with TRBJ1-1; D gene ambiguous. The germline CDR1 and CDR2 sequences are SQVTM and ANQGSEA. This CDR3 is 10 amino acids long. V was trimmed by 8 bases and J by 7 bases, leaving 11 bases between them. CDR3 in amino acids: CSPRALEAFF. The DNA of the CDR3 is TGCAGCCCTCGGGCGCTTGAAGCTTTCTTT.

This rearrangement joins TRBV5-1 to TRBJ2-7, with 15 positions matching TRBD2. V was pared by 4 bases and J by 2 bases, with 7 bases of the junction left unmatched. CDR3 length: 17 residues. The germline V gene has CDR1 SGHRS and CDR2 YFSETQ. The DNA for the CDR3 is TGCGCCAGCAGCGTGGGACTAGCGGGAGGTCCGGCCTACGAGCAGTACTTC. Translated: CASSVGLAGGPAYEQYF. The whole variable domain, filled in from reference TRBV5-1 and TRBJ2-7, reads KAGVTQTPRYLIKTRGQQVTLSCSPISGHRSVSWYQQTPGQGLQFLFEYFSETQRNKGNFPGRFSGRQFSNSRSEMNVSTLELGDSALYLCASSVGLAGGPAYEQYFGPGTRLTVT.

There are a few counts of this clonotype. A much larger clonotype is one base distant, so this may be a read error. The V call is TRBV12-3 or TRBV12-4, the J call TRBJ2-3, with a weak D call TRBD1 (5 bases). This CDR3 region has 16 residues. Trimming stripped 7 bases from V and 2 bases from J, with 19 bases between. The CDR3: CASTPGSRGHTDTQYF. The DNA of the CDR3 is TGTGCCAGCACTCCTGGGTCTAGGGGCCACACAGATACGCAGTATTTT.

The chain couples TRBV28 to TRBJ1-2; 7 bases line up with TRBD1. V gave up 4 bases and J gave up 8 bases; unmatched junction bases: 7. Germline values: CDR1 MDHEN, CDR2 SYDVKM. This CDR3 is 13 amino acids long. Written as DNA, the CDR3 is TGTGCCAGCAGTTCAGGGGGGTTTCAGGGCTACACCTTC. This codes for CASSSGGFQGYTF.

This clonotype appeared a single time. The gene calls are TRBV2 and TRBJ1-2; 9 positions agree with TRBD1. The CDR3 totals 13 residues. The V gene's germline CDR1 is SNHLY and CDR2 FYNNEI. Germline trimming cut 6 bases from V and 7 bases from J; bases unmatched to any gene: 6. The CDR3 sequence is CASRGTGPAGYTF. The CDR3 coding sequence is TGTGCCAGCAGGGGGACAGGGCCTGCTGGCTACACCTTC.